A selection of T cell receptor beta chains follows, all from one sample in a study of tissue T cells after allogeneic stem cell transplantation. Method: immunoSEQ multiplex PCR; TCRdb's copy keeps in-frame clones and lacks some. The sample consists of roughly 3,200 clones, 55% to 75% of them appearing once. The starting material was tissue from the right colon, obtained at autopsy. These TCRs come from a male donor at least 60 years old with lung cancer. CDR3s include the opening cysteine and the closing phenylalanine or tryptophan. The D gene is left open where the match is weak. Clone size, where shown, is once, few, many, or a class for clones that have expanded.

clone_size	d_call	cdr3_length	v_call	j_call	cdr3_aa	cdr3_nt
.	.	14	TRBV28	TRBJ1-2	CASSPRPTNYGYTF	TGTGCCAGCAGCCCAAGACCCACTAACTATGGCTACACCTTC
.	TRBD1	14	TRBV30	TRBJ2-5	CAWSPDREVETQYF	TGTGCCTGGAGTCCGGACAGGGAGGTAGAGACCCAGTACTTC
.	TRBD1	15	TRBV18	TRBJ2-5	CASSPANRGQETQYF	TGTGCCAGCTCACCGGCGAACAGGGGGCAAGAGACCCAGTACTTC
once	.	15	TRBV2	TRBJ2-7	CASSEDSPESYEQYF	TGTGCCAGCAGTGAAGACAGCCCTGAATCCTACGAGCAGTACTTC
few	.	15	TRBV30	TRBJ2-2	CAWSGTAKNTGELFF	TGTGCCTGGAGTGGAACAGCGAAGAACACCGGGGAGCTGTTTTTT
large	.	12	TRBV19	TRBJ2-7	CASGTGLYEQYF	TGTGCCAGTGGAACAGGGCTCTACGAGCAGTACTTC
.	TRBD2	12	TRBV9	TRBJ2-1	CASSPGGYEQFF	TGTGCCAGCAGCCCGGGGGGGTATGAGCAGTTCTTC
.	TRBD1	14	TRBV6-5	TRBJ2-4	CASAEGGSQNIQYF	TGTGCCAGCGCGGAAGGGGGCTCCCAAAACATTCAGTACTTC
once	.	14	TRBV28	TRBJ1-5	CASSFLDSNQPQHF	TGTGCCAGCAGTTTCTTAGATAGCAATCAGCCCCAGCATTTT
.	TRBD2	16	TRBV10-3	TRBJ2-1	CAISNGLAGEFNEQFF	TGTGCCATCAGCAACGGACTAGCGGGAGAATTCAATGAGCAGTTCTTC
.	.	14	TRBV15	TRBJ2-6	CATSIGAGANVLTF	TGTGCCACCAGCATCGGAGCTGGGGCCAACGTCCTGACTTTC
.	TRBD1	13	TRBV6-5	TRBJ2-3	CASETGNPDTQYF	TGTGCCAGTGAGACAGGGAATCCAGATACGCAGTATTTT
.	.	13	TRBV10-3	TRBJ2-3	CAIGVRRPDTQYF	TGTGCCATCGGGGTTAGGAGACCAGATACGCAGTATTTT
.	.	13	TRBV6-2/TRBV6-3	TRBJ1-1	CASSRDMNTEAFF	TGTGCCAGCAGTCGAGACATGAACACTGAAGCTTTCTTT
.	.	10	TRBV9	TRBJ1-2	CASSAGSYTF	TGTGCCAGCAGCGCTGGAAGCTACACCTTC
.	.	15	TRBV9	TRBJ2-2	CASSVGGGGAGELFF	TGTGCCAGCAGCGTAGGGGGCGGAGGCGCCGGGGAGCTGTTTTTT
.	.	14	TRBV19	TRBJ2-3	CASSMSNRPDTQYF	TGTGCCAGTAGTATGTCAAACCGGCCCGATACGCAGTATTTT
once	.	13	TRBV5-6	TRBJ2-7	CASSFGRSYEQYF	TGTGCCAGCAGCTTCGGAAGATCCTACGAGCAGTACTTC
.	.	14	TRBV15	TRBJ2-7	CATSPRQQGGEQYF	TGTGCCACCAGCCCAAGACAGCAAGGGGGCGAGCAGTACTTC
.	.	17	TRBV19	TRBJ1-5	CASSIEGRRMGNQPQHF	TGTGCCAGTAGTATAGAAGGCCGCCGGATGGGCAATCAGCCCCAGCATTTT
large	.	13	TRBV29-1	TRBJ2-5	CSVGWGNQETQYF	TGCAGCGTTGGGTGGGGTAACCAAGAGACCCAGTACTTC
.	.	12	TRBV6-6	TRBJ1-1	CASSYDDTEAFF	TGTGCCAGCAGTTACGACGACACTGAAGCTTTCTTT
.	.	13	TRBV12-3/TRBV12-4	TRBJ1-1	CASRKGAGLGAFF	TGTGCCAGCAGGAAAGGGGCAGGCTTGGGGGCTTTCTTT
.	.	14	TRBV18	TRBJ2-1	CASSPTRDYNEQFF	TGTGCCAGCTCACCGACTAGAGATTACAATGAGCAGTTCTTC
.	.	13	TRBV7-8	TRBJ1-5	CASSLQGSQPQHF	TGTGCCAGCAGCCTACAGGGATCTCAGCCCCAGCATTTT
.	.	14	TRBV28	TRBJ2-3	CASRTAESTDTQYF	TGTGCCAGCAGAACAGCGGAAAGCACAGATACGCAGTATTTT
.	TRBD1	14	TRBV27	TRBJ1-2	CASKGQQGGYGYTF	TGTGCCAGCAAGGGACAGCAAGGAGGCTATGGCTACACCTTC
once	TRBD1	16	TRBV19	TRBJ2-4	CASSIRTGLAKNIQYF	TGTGCCAGTAGTATCCGGACAGGGCTAGCCAAAAACATTCAGTACTTC
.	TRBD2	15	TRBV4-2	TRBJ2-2	CASSQGTSNTGELFF	TGTGCCAGCAGCCAAGGGACTAGTAACACCGGGGAGCTGTTTTTT
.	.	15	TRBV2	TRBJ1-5	CASSERGGGSQPQHF	TGTGCCAGCAGTGAGAGGGGAGGCGGGTCTCAGCCCCAGCATTTT
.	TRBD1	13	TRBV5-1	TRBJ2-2	CASSGDRAGELFF	TGCGCCAGCAGCGGGGACAGGGCCGGGGAGCTGTTTTTT
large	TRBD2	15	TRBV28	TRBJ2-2	CASSWTSGNTGELFF	TGTGCCAGCAGTTGGACTAGCGGAAACACCGGGGAGCTGTTTTTT
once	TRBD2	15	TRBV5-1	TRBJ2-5	CASRIAGGLPETQYF	TGCGCCAGCAGAATAGCGGGAGGGCTCCCAGAGACCCAGTACTTC
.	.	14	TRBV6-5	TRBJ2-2	CASSYYQNTGELFF	TGTGCCAGCAGTTACTATCAGAACACCGGGGAGCTGTTTTTT
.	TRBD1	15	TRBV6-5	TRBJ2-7	CASTIGDRGGYEQYF	TGTGCCAGCACTATAGGGGACAGGGGTGGATACGAGCAGTACTTC
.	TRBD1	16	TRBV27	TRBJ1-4	CASSFLRRTGREKLFF	TGTGCCAGCAGTTTTCTCCGAAGGACAGGGCGTGAAAAACTGTTTTTT
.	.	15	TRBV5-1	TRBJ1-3	CASSTSGQGGNTIYF	TGCGCCAGCAGCACGTCAGGGCAAGGTGGAAACACCATATATTTT
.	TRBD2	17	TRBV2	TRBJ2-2	CASSEALLAALGGELFF	TGTGCCAGCAGTGAAGCGTTGCTAGCGGCCCTCGGCGGGGAGCTGTTTTTT
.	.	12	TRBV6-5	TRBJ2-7	CASSLQGSEQYF	TGTGCCAGCAGTTTGCAGGGCTCCGAGCAGTACTTC
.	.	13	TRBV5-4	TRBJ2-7	CASSLEGLDEQYF	TGTGCCAGCAGCTTGGAGGGGCTCGACGAGCAGTACTTC
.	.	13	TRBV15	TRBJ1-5	CATSRDPQQPQHF	TGTGCCACCAGCAGAGACCCCCAACAGCCCCAGCATTTT
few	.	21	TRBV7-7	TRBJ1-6	CASSPKHLTAQGGVYNSPLHF	TGTGCCAGCAGCCCTAAACATTTGACAGCCCAAGGAGGGGTATATAATTCACCCCTCCACTTT
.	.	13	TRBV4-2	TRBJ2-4	CASRASDLNIQYF	TGTGCCAGCAGGGCCTCGGACCTGAACATTCAGTACTTC
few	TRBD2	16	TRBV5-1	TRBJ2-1	CASSPLGGRAGNEQFF	TGCGCCAGCAGCCCCCTCGGCGGGAGGGCCGGAAATGAGCAGTTCTTC
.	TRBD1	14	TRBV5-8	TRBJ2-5	CASSLSGQGETQYF	TGTGCCAGCAGCCTTTCTGGACAGGGAGAGACCCAGTACTTC
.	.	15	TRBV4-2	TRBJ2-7	CASSQDHGGPYEQYF	TGTGCCAGCAGCCAAGATCACGGGGGCCCCTACGAGCAGTACTTC
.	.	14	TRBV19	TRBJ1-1	CASRTGSMNTEAFF	TGTGCCAGCCGGACGGGTTCCATGAACACTGAAGCTTTCTTT
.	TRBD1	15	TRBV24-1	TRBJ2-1	CATSPAGGSYNEQFF	TGTGCCACAAGCCCCGCAGGGGGCTCCTACAATGAGCAGTTCTTC
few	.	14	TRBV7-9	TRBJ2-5	CASSLRESHGTQYF	TGTGCCAGCAGCTTAAGGGAGTCGCACGGGACCCAGTACTTC
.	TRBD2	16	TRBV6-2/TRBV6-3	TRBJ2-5	CASSYWTSGGQETQYF	TGTGCCAGCAGTTACTGGACTAGCGGGGGGCAAGAGACCCAGTACTTC
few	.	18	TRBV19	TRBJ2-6	CASSINANGFSGANVLTF	TGTGCCAGTAGTATAAATGCCAACGGCTTCTCTGGGGCCAACGTCCTGACTTTC
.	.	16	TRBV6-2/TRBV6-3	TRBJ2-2	CASTPSAGSATGELFF	TGTGCCAGCACCCCTTCAGCCGGGTCTGCAACCGGGGAGCTGTTTTTT
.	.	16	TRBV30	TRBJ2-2	CAWSGRTYTNTGELFF	TGTGCCTGGAGTGGAAGGACGTATACTAACACCGGGGAGCTGTTTTTT
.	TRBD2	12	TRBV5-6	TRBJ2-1	CASSFSGGEQFF	TGTGCCAGCAGCTTTAGCGGGGGTGAGCAGTTCTTC
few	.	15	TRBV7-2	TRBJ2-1	CASSPAQSSYNEQFF	TGTGCCAGCAGCCCAGCTCAGAGCTCCTACAATGAGCAGTTCTTC
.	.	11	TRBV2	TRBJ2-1	CASSQRDEQFF	TGTGCCAGCAGCCAGAGGGACGAGCAGTTCTTC
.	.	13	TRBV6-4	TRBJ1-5	CASSEGNHQPQHF	TGTGCCAGCAGTGAGGGAAATCATCAGCCCCAGCATTTT
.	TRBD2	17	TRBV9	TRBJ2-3	CASSPHFGGKNTDTQYF	TGTGCCAGCAGCCCCCACTTCGGGGGGAAAAACACAGATACGCAGTATTTT
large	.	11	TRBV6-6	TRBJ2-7	CASSYLGVVGF	TGTGCCAGCAGTTACCTCGGGGTCGTCGGCTTC
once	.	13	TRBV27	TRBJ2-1	CASSWGELNEQFF	TGTGCCAGCAGCTGGGGGGAGCTGAATGAGCAGTTCTTC